This entry is about one T cell receptor (beta chain). Per the original methods: Amplifying reference gene primers gave estimates of nucleated cell counts. Assay used: immunoSEQ multiplex PCR; TCRdb lists only in-frame clones, some missing. V and J calls and clone size come straight from that table; D and trimming were deduced from the DNA. The sample yields approximately 200,000 clones, approximately 81% seen once. This specimen belongs to a study of blood T cell repertoires in COVID-19. Whole-study context: Sources were T cells, B-cell-depleted T cells, or PBMCs; the material itself was cDNA or gDNA.

This TCR derives from a person aged 70 to 79 with COVID-19, enrolled during active disease. The specimen was peripheral blood.

In DNA, the CDR3 is TGTGCCAGCAGTTTTCAGGCCAGCAACTACAATGAGCAGTTCTTC. As protein: CASSFQASNYNEQFF. The rearrangement joins TRBV28 to TRBJ2-1; D unresolved. The CDR3 loop spans 15 amino acids. Germline V gives CDR1 MDHEN, CDR2 SYDVKM. Deletions cut 3 bases from V and 3 bases from J, with 12 bases between.